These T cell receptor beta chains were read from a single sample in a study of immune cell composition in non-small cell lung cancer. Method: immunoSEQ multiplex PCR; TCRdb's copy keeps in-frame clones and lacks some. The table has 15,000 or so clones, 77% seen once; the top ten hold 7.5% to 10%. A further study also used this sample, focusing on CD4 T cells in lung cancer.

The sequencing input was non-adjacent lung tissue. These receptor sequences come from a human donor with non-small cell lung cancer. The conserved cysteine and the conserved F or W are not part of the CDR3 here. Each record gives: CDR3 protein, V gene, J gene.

cdr3_aa: ASSLGGDPGEKLF; v_call: TRBV5-5; j_call: TRBJ1-4
cdr3_aa: ASSFLGPPVGELF; v_call: TRBV5-1; j_call: TRBJ2-2
cdr3_aa: AIKNWTLNTEAF; v_call: TRBV10-3; j_call: TRBJ1-1
cdr3_aa: ASSLVGQGEKLF; v_call: TRBV7-9; j_call: TRBJ1-4
cdr3_aa: ASSLRTDSPLH; v_call: TRBV7-1; j_call: TRBJ1-6
cdr3_aa: ASSSPGQRNYT; v_call: TRBV11-2; j_call: TRBJ1-2
cdr3_aa: AISESGTYYEQY; v_call: TRBV10-3; j_call: TRBJ2-7
cdr3_aa: AIRLQGAEYGYT; v_call: TRBV10-3; j_call: TRBJ1-2
cdr3_aa: ASSYSGAQETQY; v_call: TRBV6-6; j_call: TRBJ2-5
cdr3_aa: ASSLGEHYGYT; v_call: TRBV7-6; j_call: TRBJ1-2
cdr3_aa: ASSQDQDGLSGANVLT; v_call: TRBV4-3; j_call: TRBJ2-6
cdr3_aa: ASTRTAYNSPLH; v_call: TRBV27; j_call: TRBJ1-6
cdr3_aa: ASSSLAFEKLF; v_call: TRBV7-2; j_call: TRBJ1-4
cdr3_aa: ASSQETGTSGGAKTQY; v_call: TRBV4-2; j_call: TRBJ2-5
cdr3_aa: ASSSTGTSDETQY; v_call: TRBV28; j_call: TRBJ2-5
cdr3_aa: ASWGAGVEWQY; v_call: TRBV6-6; j_call: TRBJ2-7
cdr3_aa: ASSYSGGTGELF; v_call: TRBV6-5; j_call: TRBJ2-2
cdr3_aa: ASSLSVTSYF; v_call: TRBV7-2; j_call: TRBJ2-1
cdr3_aa: ASSQARGLGAGANVLT; v_call: TRBV4-3; j_call: TRBJ2-6
cdr3_aa: SAGQGDTWQY; v_call: TRBV29-1; j_call: TRBJ2-7
cdr3_aa: ASSFSPGPGGDTQY; v_call: TRBV5-5; j_call: TRBJ2-3
cdr3_aa: ASSPGTASTDTQY; v_call: TRBV19; j_call: TRBJ2-3
cdr3_aa: ASSYRGERPQH; v_call: TRBV6-5; j_call: TRBJ1-5
cdr3_aa: ASSLGTASNQPQH; v_call: TRBV19; j_call: TRBJ1-5
cdr3_aa: ASSTSAGGWLELF; v_call: TRBV19; j_call: TRBJ2-2
cdr3_aa: ASSVAGGETQY; v_call: TRBV9; j_call: TRBJ2-5
cdr3_aa: ASSYIAGEGTDTQY; v_call: TRBV4-2; j_call: TRBJ2-3
cdr3_aa: ASGFGTGNEKLF; v_call: TRBV5-1; j_call: TRBJ1-4
cdr3_aa: ASSARDRGRYEQY; v_call: TRBV27; j_call: TRBJ2-7
cdr3_aa: ASSPPTNEKLF; v_call: TRBV7-9; j_call: TRBJ1-4
cdr3_aa: ASGDRYNEQF; v_call: TRBV2; j_call: TRBJ2-1
cdr3_aa: ASSGGGSYYNEQF; v_call: TRBV9; j_call: TRBJ2-1
cdr3_aa: ASSLWDRREGTQY; v_call: TRBV5-6; j_call: TRBJ2-3
cdr3_aa: ASSAYGNEQF; v_call: TRBV6-5; j_call: TRBJ2-1
cdr3_aa: ASRPTGTTYEQY; v_call: TRBV28; j_call: TRBJ2-7
cdr3_aa: ASSSILDRAGSYGYT; v_call: TRBV19; j_call: TRBJ1-2
cdr3_aa: ASSILAGGSYEQY; v_call: TRBV7-9; j_call: TRBJ2-7
cdr3_aa: ASSLGAGTGDTGELF; v_call: TRBV5-1; j_call: TRBJ2-2
cdr3_aa: AWAYRGATEAF; v_call: TRBV30; j_call: TRBJ1-1
cdr3_aa: AWGGVSGAYNEQF; v_call: TRBV30; j_call: TRBJ2-1
cdr3_aa: ASSVGTGGGETQY; v_call: TRBV7-9; j_call: TRBJ2-5
cdr3_aa: ASSMVRQGRYGYT; v_call: TRBV19; j_call: TRBJ1-2
cdr3_aa: ASNRGGAYEQY; v_call: TRBV7-2; j_call: TRBJ2-7
cdr3_aa: ASSLGGRREKLF; v_call: TRBV5-6; j_call: TRBJ1-4
cdr3_aa: ASTLNREDSPLH; v_call: TRBV5-1; j_call: TRBJ1-6
cdr3_aa: ASSEVWGARDTQY; v_call: TRBV10-2; j_call: TRBJ2-3
cdr3_aa: ASSLGRGQETQY; v_call: TRBV7-2; j_call: TRBJ2-5
cdr3_aa: ASSQKGSATSGANVLT; v_call: TRBV5-1; j_call: TRBJ2-6
cdr3_aa: ASSEGTSGATDTQY; v_call: TRBV6-1; j_call: TRBJ2-3
cdr3_aa: ASSARTGVVYGYT; v_call: TRBV27; j_call: TRBJ1-2
cdr3_aa: AWSADGGAEAF; v_call: TRBV30; j_call: TRBJ1-1
cdr3_aa: ASSQIFPGSGANVLT; v_call: TRBV14; j_call: TRBJ2-6
cdr3_aa: ASSFRAPDTQY; v_call: TRBV5-1; j_call: TRBJ2-3
cdr3_aa: ASSRTSGSYEQY; v_call: TRBV4-3; j_call: TRBJ2-7
cdr3_aa: ASSLARDGASLDTEAF; v_call: TRBV7-6; j_call: TRBJ1-1
cdr3_aa: ASSLGTGDGYT; v_call: TRBV18; j_call: TRBJ1-2
cdr3_aa: ASSLRATRGYEQY; v_call: TRBV5-1; j_call: TRBJ2-7